One sample yielded the 4 T cell receptor beta chains listed below, sequenced in a study of cytomegalovirus exposure and HLA in healthy donors listed by TCRdb under 2017. Library preparation used the immunoSEQ multiplex PCR assay. For the multiplex PCR, a mixture combining 60 forward primers for TCR Vbeta segments and 13 reverse primers for TCR Jbeta segments was used. The source is immuneACCESS, and TCRdb retained only in-frame sequences with V and J called. Part of the clones is not carried over; for the studies checked, unresolved V genes explain less than half of this, and the remainder is unexplained. Here the sample has more than 110,000 clones; 70% to 85% occur a single time. The top ten constitute under 4.5% of the sample. The sequencing input was PBMCs. The receptors were gathered from a middle-aged man in good health and CMV-seropositive.

The gene calls are TRBV19 and TRBJ2-1; 7 nucleotides align to TRBD2. Germline V lookup: CDR1 LNHDA, CDR2 SQIVND (reference sequence). V shed 5 bases, J shed 10 bases, and the junction held 8 bases outside the gene matches. The CDR3 totals 13 residues. DNA of the CDR3: TGTGCCAGTAGTCCAACGACCGGGGGGGAGCAGTTCTTC. Its protein product is CASSPTTGGEQFF.

This chain uses TRBV10-3 with TRBJ1-1; D remains unclear. Germline-derived CDR1 and CDR2 are ENHRY and SYGVKD. V was shortened by 4 bases and J by 1 base, with 7 bases between the two germline ends. This CDR3 spans 13 amino acids. The DNA of the CDR3 is TGTGCCATCAGTGTAGGCGGGAACACTGAAGCTTTCTTT. Protein: CAISVGGNTEAFF.

Here the CDR3 DNA reads TGCAGTGCTAGGGGTTCGGGAGAGCAGTACTTC. Translating it yields CSARGSGEQYF. The chain joins TRBV20-1 to TRBJ2-7; the D gene is possibly TRBD2 (5 bases). The CDR3 covers 11 residues. Germline lookup yields CDR1 DFQATT and CDR2 SNEGSKA (reference sequence). V was cut by 3 bases and J by 7 bases, with 10 bases left in between.

This clone was recorded a few times. This chain connects TRBV5-6 to TRBJ2-3; 11 bases align to TRBD2. V shed 1 base, J shed 3 bases, and the junction held 4 bases outside the gene matches. The CDR3 covers 16 residues. CDR1 SGHDT and CDR2 YYEEEE come from the germline V gene. Here the CDR3 reads CASSLRRLAGTDTQYF. CDR3 nucleotides: TGTGCCAGCAGCTTGCGTCGACTAGCGGGAACAGATACGCAGTATTTT.